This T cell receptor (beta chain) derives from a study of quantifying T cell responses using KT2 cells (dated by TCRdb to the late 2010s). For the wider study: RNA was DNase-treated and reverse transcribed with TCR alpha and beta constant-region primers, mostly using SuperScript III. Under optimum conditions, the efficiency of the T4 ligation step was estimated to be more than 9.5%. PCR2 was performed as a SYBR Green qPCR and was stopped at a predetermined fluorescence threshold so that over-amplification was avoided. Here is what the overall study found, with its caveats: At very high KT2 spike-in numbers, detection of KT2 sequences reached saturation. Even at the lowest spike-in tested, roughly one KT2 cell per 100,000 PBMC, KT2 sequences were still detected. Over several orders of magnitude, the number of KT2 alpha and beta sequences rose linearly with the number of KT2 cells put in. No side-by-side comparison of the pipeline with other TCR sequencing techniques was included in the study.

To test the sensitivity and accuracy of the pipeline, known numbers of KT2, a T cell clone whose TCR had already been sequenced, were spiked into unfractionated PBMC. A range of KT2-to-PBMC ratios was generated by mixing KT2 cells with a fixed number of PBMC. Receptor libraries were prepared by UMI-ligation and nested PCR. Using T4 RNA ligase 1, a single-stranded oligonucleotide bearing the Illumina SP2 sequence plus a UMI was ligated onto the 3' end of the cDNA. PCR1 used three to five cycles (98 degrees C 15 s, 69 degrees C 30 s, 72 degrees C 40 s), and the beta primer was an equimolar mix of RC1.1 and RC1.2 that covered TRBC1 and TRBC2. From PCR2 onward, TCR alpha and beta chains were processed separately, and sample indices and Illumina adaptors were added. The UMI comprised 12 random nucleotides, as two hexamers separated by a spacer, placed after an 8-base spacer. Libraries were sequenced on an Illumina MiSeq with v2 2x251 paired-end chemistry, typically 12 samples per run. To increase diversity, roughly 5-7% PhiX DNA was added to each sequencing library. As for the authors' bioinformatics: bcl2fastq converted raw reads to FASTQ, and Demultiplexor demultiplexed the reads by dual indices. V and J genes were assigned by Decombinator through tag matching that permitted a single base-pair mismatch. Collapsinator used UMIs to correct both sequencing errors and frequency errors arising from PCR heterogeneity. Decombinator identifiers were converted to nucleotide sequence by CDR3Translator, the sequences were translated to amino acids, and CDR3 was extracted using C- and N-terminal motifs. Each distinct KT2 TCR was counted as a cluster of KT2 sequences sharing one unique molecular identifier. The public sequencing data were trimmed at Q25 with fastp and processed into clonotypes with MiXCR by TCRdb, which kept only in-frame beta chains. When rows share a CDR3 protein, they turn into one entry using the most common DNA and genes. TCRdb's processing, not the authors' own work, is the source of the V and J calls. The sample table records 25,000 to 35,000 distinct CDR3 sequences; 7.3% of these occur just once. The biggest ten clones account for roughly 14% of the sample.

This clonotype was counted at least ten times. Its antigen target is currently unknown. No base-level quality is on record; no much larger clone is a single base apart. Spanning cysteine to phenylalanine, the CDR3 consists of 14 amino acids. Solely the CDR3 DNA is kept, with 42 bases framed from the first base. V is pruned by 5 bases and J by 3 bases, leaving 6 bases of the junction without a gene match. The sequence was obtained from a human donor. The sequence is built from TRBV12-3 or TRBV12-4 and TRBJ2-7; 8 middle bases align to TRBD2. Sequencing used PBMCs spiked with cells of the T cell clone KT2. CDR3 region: CASSLTSAGYEQYF. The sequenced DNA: TGTGCCAGCAGTCTGACTAGCGCCGGCTACGAGCAGTACTTC.